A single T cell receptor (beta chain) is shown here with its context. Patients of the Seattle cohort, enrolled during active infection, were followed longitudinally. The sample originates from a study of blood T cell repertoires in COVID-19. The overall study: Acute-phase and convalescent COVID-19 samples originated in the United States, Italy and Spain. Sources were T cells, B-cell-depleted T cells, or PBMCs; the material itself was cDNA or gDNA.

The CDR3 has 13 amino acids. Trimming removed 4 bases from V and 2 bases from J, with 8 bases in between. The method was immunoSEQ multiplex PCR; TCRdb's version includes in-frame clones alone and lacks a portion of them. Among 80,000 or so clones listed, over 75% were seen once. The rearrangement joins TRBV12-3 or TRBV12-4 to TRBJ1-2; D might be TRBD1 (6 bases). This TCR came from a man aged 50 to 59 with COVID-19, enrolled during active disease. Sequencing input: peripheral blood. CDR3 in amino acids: CASSWTDNYGYTF. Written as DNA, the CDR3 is TGTGCCAGCAGTTGGACAGACAACTATGGCTACACCTTC.